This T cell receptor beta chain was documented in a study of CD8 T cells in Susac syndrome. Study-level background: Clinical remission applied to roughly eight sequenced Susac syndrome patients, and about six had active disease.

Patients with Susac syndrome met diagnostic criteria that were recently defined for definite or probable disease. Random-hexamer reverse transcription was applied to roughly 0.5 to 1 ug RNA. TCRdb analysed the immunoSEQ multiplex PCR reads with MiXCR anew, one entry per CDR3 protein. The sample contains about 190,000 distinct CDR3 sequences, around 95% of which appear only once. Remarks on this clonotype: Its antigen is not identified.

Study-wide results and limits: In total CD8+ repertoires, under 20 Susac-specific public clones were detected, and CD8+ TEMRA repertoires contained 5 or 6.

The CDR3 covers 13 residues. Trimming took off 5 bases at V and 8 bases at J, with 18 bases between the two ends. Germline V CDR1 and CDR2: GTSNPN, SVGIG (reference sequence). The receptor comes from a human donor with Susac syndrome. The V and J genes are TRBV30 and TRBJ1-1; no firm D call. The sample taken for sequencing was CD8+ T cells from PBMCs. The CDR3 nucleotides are TGTGCCTGGGACGATGCACCGGGCGACGAAGCTTTCTTT. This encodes CAWDDAPGDEAFF.